This TCR beta chain was identified in a study of human T cells and chemical hapten exposure. In the study overall: Variability of per-sample TCR yields stemmed mainly from small differences in pooled library volume.

The study's findings and limits: Against controls, expanded TCRs gave rise to significantly more large CDR3 similarity clusters. Sensitization with DPC brought no change to TCRs above 1 in 1000 in frequency. Having alopecia, donors may respond immunologically unlike healthy people.

As regards this clonotype: Its antigen remains unidentified.

Noted time point: patch test 3, about 24 weeks after DPC sensitization. Treatment specified: therapeutic diphenylcyclopropenone sensitization with weekly scalp DPC. TCRdb re-analysed the RACE reads in MiXCR, keeping a single row per CDR3 protein. This table has tens of thousands of distinct CDR3 sequences, approximately 9.9% appearing once. Germline CDR1 reads SNHLY; CDR2 reads FYNNEI. V lost 0 bases and J lost 2; bases outside the gene matches: 12. The CDR3 runs to 18 residues. Here the sequenced sample was whole blood, taken in connection with sensitization to the hapten diphenylcyclopropenone (DPC). The origin of this receptor is a woman aged 40 to 50 with alopecia areata. Some clones in this sample may be carry-over from other donors' samples. The chain carries TRBV2 and TRBJ2-7, with 8 bases lining up with TRBD2. The CDR3 DNA reads TGTGCCAGCAGTGAAGCGCTGGAGGAGCGGGGGACACCCTACGAGCAGTACTTC. The encoded protein is CASSEALEERGTPYEQYF.